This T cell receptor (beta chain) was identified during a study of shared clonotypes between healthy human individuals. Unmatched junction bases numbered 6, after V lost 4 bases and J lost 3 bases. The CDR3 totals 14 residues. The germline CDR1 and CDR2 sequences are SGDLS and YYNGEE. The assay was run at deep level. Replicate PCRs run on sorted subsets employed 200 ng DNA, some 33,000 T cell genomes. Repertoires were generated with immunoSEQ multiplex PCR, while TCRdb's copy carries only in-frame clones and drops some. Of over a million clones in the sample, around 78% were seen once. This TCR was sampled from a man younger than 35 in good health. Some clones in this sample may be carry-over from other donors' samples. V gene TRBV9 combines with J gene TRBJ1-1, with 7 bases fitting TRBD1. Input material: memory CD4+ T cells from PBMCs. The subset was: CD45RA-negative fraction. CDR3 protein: CASSLTGWDTEAFF. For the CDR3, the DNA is TGTGCCAGCAGCTTGACAGGGTGGGACACTGAAGCTTTCTTT.